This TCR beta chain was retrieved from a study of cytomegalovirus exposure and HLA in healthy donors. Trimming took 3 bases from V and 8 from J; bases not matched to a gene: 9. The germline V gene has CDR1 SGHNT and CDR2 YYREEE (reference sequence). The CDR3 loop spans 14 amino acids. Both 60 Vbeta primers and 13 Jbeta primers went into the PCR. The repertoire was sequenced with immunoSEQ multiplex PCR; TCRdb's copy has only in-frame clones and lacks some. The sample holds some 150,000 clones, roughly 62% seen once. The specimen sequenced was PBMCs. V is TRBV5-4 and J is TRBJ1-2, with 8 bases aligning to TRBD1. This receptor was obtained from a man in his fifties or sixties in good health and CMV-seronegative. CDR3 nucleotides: TGTGCCAGCAGCTCGGACAGGGCCCTTTGGGGCTACACCTTC. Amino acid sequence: CASSSDRALWGYTF.